This T cell receptor (beta chain) originates from a study of response to subunit inactivated influenza vaccine. Study-wide results and limits: A suggestion made by the authors is that each seasonal influenza vaccination recruits few new T cells.

This clonotype came up many times. Its antigen is unknown. The CDR3 length is 14 residues. Germline V gives CDR1 SNHLY, CDR2 FYNNEI. V was clipped by 5 bases and J by 7 bases, with 15 bases between them. MiXCR was run by TCRdb on the RT-PCR reads, yielding one entry per CDR3 protein. In the table there are hundreds of thousands of distinct CDR3 sequences, around 13% of which are singletons. This clonotype was sampled from a man aged 45-65 years who received an inactivated influenza vaccine. The genes are TRBV2 and TRBJ1-5; possibly TRBD1 for D (6 bases). This specimen consisted of PBMCs from blood, obtained 14 days before vaccination. This chain's CDR3 is CASSFGTFVQPQHF. For the CDR3, the DNA is TGTGCCAGCAGTTTCGGGACATTCGTGCAGCCCCAGCATTTT. The full variable domain, with the rest looked up from reference TRBV2 and TRBJ1-5, is EPEVTQTPSHQVTQMGQEVILRCVPISNHLYFYWYRQILGQKVEFLVSFYNNEISEKSEIFDDQFSVERPDGSNFTLKIRSTKLEDSAMYFCASSFGTFVQPQHFGDGTRLSIL.